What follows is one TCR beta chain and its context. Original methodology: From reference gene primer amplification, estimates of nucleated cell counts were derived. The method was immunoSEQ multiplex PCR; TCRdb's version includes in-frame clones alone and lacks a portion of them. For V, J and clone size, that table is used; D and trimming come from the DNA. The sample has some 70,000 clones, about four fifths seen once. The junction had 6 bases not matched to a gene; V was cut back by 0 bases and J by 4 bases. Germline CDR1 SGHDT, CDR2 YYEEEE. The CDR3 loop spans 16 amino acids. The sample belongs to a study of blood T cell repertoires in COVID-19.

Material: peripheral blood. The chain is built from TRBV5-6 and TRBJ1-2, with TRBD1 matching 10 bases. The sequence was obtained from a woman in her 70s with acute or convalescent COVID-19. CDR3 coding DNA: TGTGCCAGCAGCTTGGTCGGGACAGGGGTAGGCTATGGCTACACCTTC. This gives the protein CASSLVGTGVGYGYTF.